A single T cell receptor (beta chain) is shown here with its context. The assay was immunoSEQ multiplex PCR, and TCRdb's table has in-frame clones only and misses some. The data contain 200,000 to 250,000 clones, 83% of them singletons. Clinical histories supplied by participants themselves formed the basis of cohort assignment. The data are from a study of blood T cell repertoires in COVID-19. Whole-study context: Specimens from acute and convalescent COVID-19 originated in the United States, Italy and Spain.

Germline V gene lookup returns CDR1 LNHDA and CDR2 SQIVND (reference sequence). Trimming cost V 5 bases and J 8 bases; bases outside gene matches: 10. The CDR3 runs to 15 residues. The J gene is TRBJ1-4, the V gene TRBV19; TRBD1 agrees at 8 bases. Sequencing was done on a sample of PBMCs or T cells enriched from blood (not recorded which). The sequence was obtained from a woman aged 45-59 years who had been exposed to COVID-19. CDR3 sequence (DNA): TGTGCCAGTAGTGCCCCGACAGGGGCTAGAGAAAAACTGTTTTTT. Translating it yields CASSAPTGAREKLFF.